This T cell receptor (beta chain) came from a study of blood T cell repertoires in COVID-19. Whole-study context: The cDNA or gDNA used as material had been derived from T cells, B-cell-depleted T cells, or PBMCs.

This CDR3 is 15 amino acids long. Trimming pared 1 base from V and 0 bases from J, leaving 9 bases between. Germline-derived CDR1 and CDR2 are GTSNPN and SVGIG (reference sequence). Original data processing: From reference gene primer amplification, estimates of nucleated cell counts were derived. The assay was immunoSEQ multiplex PCR, and TCRdb's table has in-frame clones only and misses some. V, J and clone size derive from that table, while D and trimming were established from the DNA sequence. The table has more than 110,000 clones, roughly four fifths seen once; the top ten hold less than 5%. The source of this sequence is a woman aged 80 or older with acute or convalescent COVID-19. The rearrangement uses TRBV30 and TRBJ1-4; maybe TRBD1 (5 bases). Sequenced sample: peripheral blood. The CDR3 DNA follows: TGTGCCTGGAGTGAGTGGACATCAACTAATGAAAAACTGTTTTTT. It yields the protein CAWSEWTSTNEKLFF.